Shown below are 18 T cell receptor beta chains from a single sample sequenced in a study of cytomegalovirus exposure and HLA in healthy donors. The PCR employed 60 Vbeta primers together with 13 Jbeta primers. Profiled with immunoSEQ multiplex PCR; TCRdb holds only in-frame clones, not every one. The profile covers under 200,000 clones, with around 72% appearing a single time and around 2.5% taken by the ten largest. The specimen was PBMCs. The receptor set was obtained from a female donor in good health and CMV-seronegative.

V is TRBV19 and J is TRBJ2-5; the D is unclear. This CDR3 comprises 12 residues. The ends were cut back, 4 bases at V and 5 bases at J, with 8 bases in the middle. Germline CDR1 reads LNHDA; CDR2 reads SQIVND (reference sequence). CDR3 DNA sequence: TGTGCCAGTAGTACGCGGCACGAGACCCAGTACTTC. Its translation is CASSTRHETQYF.

V and J are TRBV30 and TRBJ2-7; unclear D gene. Per the germline V gene, CDR1 is GTSNPN and CDR2 is SVGIG (reference sequence). CDR3 length: 13 amino acids. V shed 0 bases and J shed 0 bases, with 6 bases lying between them. The DNA for the CDR3 is TGTGCCTGGAGTGTTCCAGTCTCCTACGAGCAGTACTTC. Translated: CAWSVPVSYEQYF. Full variable domain (missing parts from reference TRBV30 and TRBJ2-7): SQTIHQWPATLVQPVGSPLSLECTVEGTSNPNLYWYRQAAGRGLQLLFYSVGIGQISSEVPQNLSASRPQDRQFILSSKKLLLSDSGFYLCAWSVPVSYEQYFGPGTRLTVT.

V usage is TRBV18 and J usage is TRBJ2-5; 8 nucleotides line up with TRBD1. This CDR3 contains 14 residues. V lost 0 bases and J lost 5; bases outside the gene matches: 2. In germline, CDR1 is KGHSH, CDR2 LQKENI. The CDR3 DNA follows: TGTGCCAGCTCACCACCGGGGGACAGGGAGACCCAGTACTTC. Its translation: CASSPPGDRETQYF.

A single count supports this clone. This chain joins TRBV18 and TRBJ2-7, with D perhaps TRBD1 (6 bases). The CDR3 covers 14 residues. The germline gives CDR1 KGHSH, CDR2 LQKENI. V was shortened by 3 bases and J by 7 bases, with 16 bases between the two germline ends. CDR3 region: CASSPPAGAGEQYF. CDR3 DNA sequence: TGTGCCAGCTCACCTCCCGCAGGGGCTGGGGAGCAGTACTTC.

The chain recombines TRBV28 with TRBJ1-3; D not certain. The CDR3 consists of 13 residues. Germline assignment: CDR1 MDHEN and CDR2 SYDVKM. V was pared by 3 bases and J by 5 bases, with 8 bases between. The CDR3 is CASSLGRRNTIYF. CDR3 coding DNA: TGTGCCAGCAGTTTGGGCAGGCGAAACACCATATATTTT.

V and J are TRBV5-1 and TRBJ2-7; weak D call: TRBD1 (6 bases). The V end lost 6 bases, the J end lost 1 base, and 11 bases lay between the germline ends. The CDR3 spans 13 residues. Germline V CDR1 and CDR2: SGHRS, YFSETQ. For the CDR3, the DNA is TGCGCCAGCACTCCGGACAGATCCTACGAGCAGTACTTC. Residues: CASTPDRSYEQYF.

This clone was counted only a few times. Here the CDR3 DNA reads TGCGCCAGCAGCTTGGGTGGGAGTCACAATGAGCAGTTCTTC. This sequence encodes CASSLGGSHNEQFF. The gene calls are TRBV5-1 and TRBJ2-1; TRBD2 is a possible D gene (5 bases). This CDR3 contains 14 residues. V was clipped by 0 bases and J by 5 bases, with 9 bases between them. Germline V CDR1 and CDR2: SGHRS, YFSETQ.

A few counts support this clone. The chain uses TRBV19 and TRBJ1-1, with 8 bases that match TRBD1. The CDR3 contains 17 residues. Germline V gene sequence: CDR1 LNHDA, CDR2 SQIVND (reference sequence). J gave up 1 base and V 1 base, and 8 bases lay outside the gene matches. The CDR3: CASSIVSRTGPNTEAFF. In DNA, the CDR3 is TGTGCCAGTAGTATAGTATCCCGGACAGGGCCGAACACTGAAGCTTTCTTT.

J is TRBJ1-4 and V is TRBV9, with D maybe TRBD1 (6 bases). The germline CDR1 and CDR2 sequences are SGDLS and YYNGEE. The V end lost 0 bases, the J end lost 6 bases, and 12 bases lay between the germline ends. The CDR3 length is 15 residues. The CDR3 coding sequence is TGTGCCAGCAGCGTAGAACAGGGAGCATATGAAAAACTGTTTTTT. It yields the protein CASSVEQGAYEKLFF.

The chain recombines TRBV5-6 with TRBJ2-3, with a possible D match to TRBD2 (7 bases). The ends were cut back, 7 bases at V and 3 bases at J, with 18 bases in the middle. The CDR3 totals 15 residues. CDR1 is SGHDT, CDR2 YYEEEE, per germline. The CDR3 sequence: CASDWRGGRTDTQYF. CDR3 in DNA: TGTGCCAGCGACTGGAGGGGGGGCCGGACAGATACGCAGTATTTT.

The chain uses TRBV27 and TRBJ1-3; D is possibly TRBD1 (6 bases). Germline CDR1 reads MNHEY; CDR2 reads SMNVEV (reference sequence). CDR3 length: 15 residues. Trimming removed 6 bases from V and 0 bases from J, with 12 bases in between. CDR3 protein: CASRPQGSSGNTIYF. The CDR3 bases are TGTGCCAGCAGACCCCAGGGGTCCTCTGGAAACACCATATATTTT.

V usage is TRBV28 and J usage is TRBJ2-1; D might be TRBD2 (6 bases). This CDR3 has 15 residues. The germline gives CDR1 MDHEN, CDR2 SYDVKM. V was trimmed by 6 bases and J by 0 bases, leaving 12 bases between them. Here the CDR3 reads CASRGAGASYNEQFF. CDR3 in DNA: TGTGCCAGCAGGGGAGCGGGCGCCTCCTACAATGAGCAGTTCTTC. The full variable domain, rest sourced from reference TRBV28 and TRBJ2-1, is DVKVTQSSRYLVKRTGEKVFLECVQDMDHENMFWYRQDPGLGLRLIYFSYDVKMKEKGDIPEGYSVSREKKERFSLILESASTNQTSMYLCASRGAGASYNEQFFGPGTRLTVL.

This sequence joins TRBV9 and TRBJ2-7; 10 bases agree with TRBD2. Germline CDR1 and CDR2: SGDLS and YYNGEE. V dropped 0 bases and J dropped 5; count of bases not matched to a gene: 5. The CDR3 is made up of 15 amino acids. The CDR3 DNA reads TGTGCCAGCAGCGTAGTGCTAGCGGGAGTCCACGAGCAGTACTTC. Encoded protein: CASSVVLAGVHEQYF.

The chain recombines TRBV21-1 with TRBJ1-5; the table's D gene call, TRBD1, was not cross checked with the DNA. TRBV21-1 is a listed pseudogene. This CDR3 contains 17 residues. CDR3 DNA sequence: TGTGCCAGCAGCAAAAGAGAGGACAGGGTGAGCAATCAGCCCCAGCATTTT. As protein: CASSKREDRVSNQPQHF.

The rearrangement links TRBV7-2 to TRBJ2-5; the match to TRBD2 covers 7 bases. V dropped 5 bases and J dropped 3; count of bases not matched to a gene: 6. Germline loops: CDR1 SGHTA, CDR2 FQGNSA. The CDR3 loop spans 14 amino acids. CDR3 nucleotides: TGTGCCAGCAGCACCGGGACTACAAAAGAGACCCAGTACTTC. This gives the protein CASSTGTTKETQYF.

The rearrangement links TRBV9 to TRBJ2-2; 11 bases align to TRBD2. V lost 3 bases and J lost 0; bases outside the gene matches: 4. There are 17 residues in the CDR3. Germline values: CDR1 SGDLS, CDR2 YYNGEE. DNA for the CDR3: TGTGCCAGCAGCGGGGGGGGACTAGCGGCGAACACCGGGGAGCTGTTTTTT. Translating gives CASSGGGLAANTGELFF.

The rearrangement joins TRBV28 to TRBJ1-2; TRBD1 matches 7 bases. Trimming cost V 6 bases and J 7 bases; bases outside gene matches: 8. CDR1 is MDHEN and CDR2 is SYDVKM in the germline V gene. The CDR3 is 13 amino acids. CDR3 bases: TGTGCCAGCAGCCCAGGGGGGTTAAGTGGCTACACCTTC. Translating gives CASSPGGLSGYTF.

This chain uses TRBV28 with TRBJ2-3; 7 nucleotides align to TRBD2. V shed 5 bases, J shed 4 bases, and the junction held 9 bases outside the gene matches. The CDR3 covers 15 residues. Looked up from germline, CDR1 is MDHEN and CDR2 is SYDVKM. CDR3 coding DNA: TGTGCCAGCAGTCATAGCGGGTCCGGAGCAGATACGCAGTATTTT. It specifies CASSHSGSGADTQYF.